The T cell receptor beta chain under discussion was sequenced for a study of graft-versus-host responses after intestinal transplantation. Clones were read by immunoSEQ multiplex PCR, and TCRdb kept only the in-frame ones, dropping some. Among approximately 90,000 clones listed, 85% to 95% were seen once. Notes on this clone: Its antigen remains unknown.

This clonotype was sampled from a human donor who was the organ donor for an intestinal transplant. The starting material was unstimulated CD8+ T cells sorted from spleen or lymph node cells, obtained before transplant.

This CDR3 reads CAFYRGGKWSYNEQFF. CDR3 DNA: TGTGCCTTTTACCGCGGGGGGAAATGGTCCTACAATGAGCAGTTCTTC. The chain has TRBV10-3 and TRBJ2-1; 8 nucleotides align to TRBD2. CDR1 is ENHRY and CDR2 is SYGVKD in the germline V gene. CDR3 length equals 16 residues. With 11 bases clipped from V and 1 base from J, the junction kept 13 bases outside the gene matches.